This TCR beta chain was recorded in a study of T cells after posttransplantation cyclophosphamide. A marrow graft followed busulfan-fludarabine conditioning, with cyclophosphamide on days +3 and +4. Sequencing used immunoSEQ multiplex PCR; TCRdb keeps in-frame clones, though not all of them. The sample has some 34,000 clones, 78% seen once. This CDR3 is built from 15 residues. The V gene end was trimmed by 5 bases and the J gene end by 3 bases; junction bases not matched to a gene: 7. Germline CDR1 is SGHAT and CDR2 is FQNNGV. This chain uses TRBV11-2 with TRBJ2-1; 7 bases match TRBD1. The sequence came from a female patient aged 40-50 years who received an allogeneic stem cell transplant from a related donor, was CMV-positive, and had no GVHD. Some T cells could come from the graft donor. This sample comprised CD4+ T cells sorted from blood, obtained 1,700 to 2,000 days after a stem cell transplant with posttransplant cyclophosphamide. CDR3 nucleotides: TGTGCCAGCAGCCGTATTTGGGACAGCTACAATGAGCAGTTCTTC. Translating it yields CASSRIWDSYNEQFF.